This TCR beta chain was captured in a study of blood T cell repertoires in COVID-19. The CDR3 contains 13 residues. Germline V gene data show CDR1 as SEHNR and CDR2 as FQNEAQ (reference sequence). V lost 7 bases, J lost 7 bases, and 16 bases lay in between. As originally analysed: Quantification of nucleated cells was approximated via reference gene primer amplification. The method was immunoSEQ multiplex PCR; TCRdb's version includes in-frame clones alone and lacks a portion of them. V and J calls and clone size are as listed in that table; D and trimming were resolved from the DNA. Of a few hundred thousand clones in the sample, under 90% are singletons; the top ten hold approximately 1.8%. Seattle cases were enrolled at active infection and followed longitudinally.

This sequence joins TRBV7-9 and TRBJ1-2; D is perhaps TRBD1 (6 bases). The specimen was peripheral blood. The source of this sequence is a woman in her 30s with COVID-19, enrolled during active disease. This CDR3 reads CASTPSTGLGYTF. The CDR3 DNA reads TGTGCCAGCACGCCCTCAACAGGGCTTGGCTACACCTTC.